The source of this T cell receptor (beta chain) is a study of human T cells and chemical hapten exposure. Many counts were recorded for this clonotype. Unique molecular identifiers were attached to individual cDNA molecules during library preparation. TCRdb reanalysed the RACE reads using MiXCR and keeps one entry per CDR3 protein. Here the sample spans about 120,000 distinct CDR3 sequences, 13% being singletons. The ends lost 2 bases at V and 2 bases at J; junction bases unmatched: 4. The CDR3 spans 14 residues. Germline assignment: CDR1 SGHTS and CDR2 YDEGEE. Time point of the sample: pre-sensitization, week 0. The treatment: therapeutic diphenylcyclopropenone sensitization with weekly scalp DPC.

The chain uses TRBV5-8 and TRBJ2-7; TRBD1 agrees at 7 bases. This receptor was taken from a young woman with alopecia areata. Some clones in this sample may be carry-over from other donors' samples. Sequencing was performed on whole blood, taken in connection with sensitization to the hapten diphenylcyclopropenone (DPC). The CDR3 loop reads CASSLPGQTYEQYF. CDR3 in DNA: TGTGCCAGCAGCTTACCGGGACAGACCTACGAGCAGTACTTC.